Sequencing of this T cell receptor beta chain was carried out in a study of cytomegalovirus exposure and HLA in healthy donors. These donors, healthy bone marrow donors, were studied. PCR involved 60 Vbeta and 13 Jbeta primers. TCRdb's table, derived via immunoSEQ multiplex PCR, lists solely in-frame clones and lacks some. The table includes about 150,000 clones, approximately 70% detected once. Germline V lookup: CDR1 SGHVS, CDR2 FNYEAQ. The CDR3 totals 15 residues. V lost 5 bases and J lost 9; bases outside the gene matches: 10. The V gene is TRBV7-6, the J gene TRBJ2-1; TRBD1 agrees at 10 bases. Sequenced material: PBMCs. The sequence was collected from a woman aged 60-75 years in good health and CMV-seropositive. CDR3 in DNA: TGTGCCAGCAGCAGACTCGGACAGGGGGGTGGTGAGCAGTTCTTC. Its translation: CASSRLGQGGGEQFF. Complete variable domain (other parts from reference TRBV7-6 and TRBJ2-1): GAGVSQSPRYKVTKRGQDVALRCDPISGHVSLYWYRQALGQGPEFLTYFNYEAQQDKSGLPNDRFSAERPEGSISTLTIQRTEQRDSAMYRCASSRLGQGGGEQFFGPGTRLTVL.